This TCR beta chain originates from a study of cytomegalovirus exposure and HLA in healthy donors. Germline V CDR1 and CDR2: SNHLY, FYNNEI. Trimming pared 7 bases from V and 8 bases from J, leaving 12 bases between. The CDR3 is 12 residues long. The study ran its PCR with 60 Vbeta and 13 Jbeta primers. Produced via immunoSEQ multiplex PCR; TCRdb's table is partial and in-frame only. This table holds approximately 150,000 clones, just over 70% found once. Sample: PBMCs. The V gene is TRBV2, the J gene TRBJ2-1; D is perhaps TRBD2 (6 bases). This sequence originates from a man between 18 and 35 years old in good health and CMV-seropositive. Here the CDR3 reads CASTWTNHEQFF. The CDR3 region has the DNA TGTGCCAGCACGTGGACTAATCATGAGCAGTTCTTC.